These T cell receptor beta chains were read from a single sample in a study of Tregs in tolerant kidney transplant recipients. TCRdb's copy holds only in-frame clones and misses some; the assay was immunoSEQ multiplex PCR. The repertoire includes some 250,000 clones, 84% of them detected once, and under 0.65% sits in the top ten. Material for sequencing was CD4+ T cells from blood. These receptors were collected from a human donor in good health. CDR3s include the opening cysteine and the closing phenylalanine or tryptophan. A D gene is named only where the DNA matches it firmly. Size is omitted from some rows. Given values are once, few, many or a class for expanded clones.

DNA: TGCGCCAGCAGCCCCAGTGCCTCACAGGGCGACGAGCAGTACTTC
CDR3: CASSPSASQGDEQYF
D: .
J: TRBJ2-7
size: .
V: TRBV5-1

DNA: TGTGCCAGCAGCGTAGATCCACTAATCAGCTCTGGAAACACCATATATTTT
CDR3: CASSVDPLISSGNTIYF
D: .
J: TRBJ1-3
size: .
V: TRBV9

DNA: TGTGCCAGCAGTGGTCAGCTATCGAACACCGGGGAGCTGTTTTTT
CDR3: CASSGQLSNTGELFF
D: .
J: TRBJ2-2
size: once
V: TRBV2

DNA: TGTGCCAGCATGCTACAGGGGACGACCGGGGAGCTGTTTTTT
CDR3: CASMLQGTTGELFF
D: TRBD1
J: TRBJ2-2
size: .
V: TRBV2

DNA: TGTGCCACCAGCAGAGATCGAGTGAATCAGCCCCAGCATTTT
CDR3: CATSRDRVNQPQHF
D: .
J: TRBJ1-5
size: .
V: TRBV15

DNA: TGTGCCAGCAGCACCTCCGGAACCCACCATTACAATGAAAAACTGTTTTTT
CDR3: CASSTSGTHHYNEKLFF
D: .
J: TRBJ1-4
size: once
V: TRBV9

DNA: TGTGCCAGCAGCTTGTGGGACAAGGGGGACAATGAGCAGTTCTTC
CDR3: CASSLWDKGDNEQFF
D: .
J: TRBJ2-1
size: .
V: TRBV5-4

DNA: TGCGCCAGCAGCCAAGGTCGGGGTGCCTACGAGCAGTACTTC
CDR3: CASSQGRGAYEQYF
D: .
J: TRBJ2-7
size: few
V: TRBV4-1

DNA: TGTGCCACCAGCAGAGAAATCGGGTCCGAAAAACTGTTTTTT
CDR3: CATSREIGSEKLFF
D: .
J: TRBJ1-4
size: .
V: TRBV15

DNA: TGCGCCAGCAGTGAGATTGGGCTAGCGGGGGCCAACGAGCAGTACTTC
CDR3: CASSEIGLAGANEQYF
D: TRBD2
J: TRBJ2-7
size: .
V: TRBV10-1

DNA: TGTGCCAGCAGTGAATCGAGGGGGGAGCTGTTTTTT
CDR3: CASSESRGELFF
D: .
J: TRBJ2-2
size: few
V: TRBV25-1

DNA: TGTGCCAGCGTAGACAGGAGGGGCACTGAAGCTTTCTTT
CDR3: CASVDRRGTEAFF
D: .
J: TRBJ1-1
size: few
V: TRBV25-1

DNA: TGTGCCAGCACCGACCGGGGGGTGGGCAATCAGCCCCAGCATTTT
CDR3: CASTDRGVGNQPQHF
D: .
J: TRBJ1-5
size: .
V: TRBV7-2

DNA: TGTGCCAGTAGTATGGAGGGACAGGGCGGGACTGAAGCTTTCTTT
CDR3: CASSMEGQGGTEAFF
D: TRBD1
J: TRBJ1-1
size: .
V: TRBV19

DNA: TGTGCCAGTAGTGGAAGTAATCGGCGGGAGAGATACGAGCAGTACTTC
CDR3: CASSGSNRRERYEQYF
D: TRBD2
J: TRBJ2-7
size: .
V: TRBV19

DNA: TGTGCCAGCAGCCCTCAGAGGGGTGGCAATCAGCCCCAGCATTTT
CDR3: CASSPQRGGNQPQHF
D: .
J: TRBJ1-5
size: .
V: TRBV27

DNA: TGTGCCAGCAGGGTGATTACAGGGGGAACCTACGGGCAGTACTTC
CDR3: CASRVITGGTYGQYF
D: TRBD1
J: TRBJ2-7
size: .
V: TRBV6-1

DNA: TGTGCCAGCAGCTTAGGAAGAGGGAACACTGAAGCTTTCTTT
CDR3: CASSLGRGNTEAFF
D: .
J: TRBJ1-1
size: .
V: TRBV7-9